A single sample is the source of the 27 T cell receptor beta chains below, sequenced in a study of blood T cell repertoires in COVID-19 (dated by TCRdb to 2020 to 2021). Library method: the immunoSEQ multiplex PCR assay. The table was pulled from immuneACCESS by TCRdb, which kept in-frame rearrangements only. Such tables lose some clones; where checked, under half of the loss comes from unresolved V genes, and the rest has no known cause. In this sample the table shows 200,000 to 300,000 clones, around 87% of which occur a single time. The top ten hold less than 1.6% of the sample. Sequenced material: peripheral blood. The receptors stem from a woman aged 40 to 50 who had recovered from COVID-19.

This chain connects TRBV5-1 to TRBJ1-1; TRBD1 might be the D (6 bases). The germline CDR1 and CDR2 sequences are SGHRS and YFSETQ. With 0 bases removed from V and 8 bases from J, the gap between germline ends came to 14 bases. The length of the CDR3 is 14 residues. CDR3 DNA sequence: TGCGCCAGCAGCTTGGCCGGCGGTACAGGGGAAGCTTTCTTT. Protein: CASSLAGGTGEAFF.

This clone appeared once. CDR3 nucleotide sequence: TGTGCCAGCAGTGGACAGGCCGCGGTCAATCAGCCCCAGCATTTT. It is translated as CASSGQAAVNQPQHF. This rearrangement joins TRBV6-6 to TRBJ1-5, with TRBD1 identical over 7 bases. The germline V gene encodes CDR1 MNHNY and CDR2 SVGAGI (reference sequence). The J segment lost 3 bases and the V segment lost 5 bases, leaving 7 bases of the junction unmatched. This CDR3 spans 15 amino acids.

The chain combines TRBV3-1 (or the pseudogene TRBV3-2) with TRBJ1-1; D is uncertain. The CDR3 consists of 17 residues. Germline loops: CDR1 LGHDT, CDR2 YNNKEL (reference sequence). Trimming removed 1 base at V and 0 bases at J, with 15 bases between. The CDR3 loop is CASSQGDAGKLNTEAFF. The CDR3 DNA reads TGTGCCAGCAGCCAAGGAGATGCGGGGAAATTGAACACTGAAGCTTTCTTT.

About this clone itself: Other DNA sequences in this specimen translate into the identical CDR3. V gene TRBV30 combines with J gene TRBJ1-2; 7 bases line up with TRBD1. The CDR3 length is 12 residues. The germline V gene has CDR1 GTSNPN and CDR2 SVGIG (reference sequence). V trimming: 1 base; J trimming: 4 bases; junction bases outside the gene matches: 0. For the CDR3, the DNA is TGTGCCTGGAGTGGGACAGGCTATGGCTACACCTTC. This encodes CAWSGTGYGYTF.

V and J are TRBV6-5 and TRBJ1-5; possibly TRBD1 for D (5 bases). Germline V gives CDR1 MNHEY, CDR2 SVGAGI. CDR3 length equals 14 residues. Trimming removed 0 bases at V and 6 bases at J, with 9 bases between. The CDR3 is CASSYSGEAQPQHF. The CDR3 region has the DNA TGTGCCAGCAGTTACTCAGGGGAAGCTCAGCCCCAGCATTTT.

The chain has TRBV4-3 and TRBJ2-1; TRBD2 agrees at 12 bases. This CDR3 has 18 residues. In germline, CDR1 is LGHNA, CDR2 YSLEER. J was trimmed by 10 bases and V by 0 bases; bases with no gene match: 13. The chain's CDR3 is CASSQEKAGLAGSGEQFF. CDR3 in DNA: TGCGCCAGCAGCCAAGAGAAGGCCGGACTAGCGGGGTCAGGAGAGCAGTTCTTC.

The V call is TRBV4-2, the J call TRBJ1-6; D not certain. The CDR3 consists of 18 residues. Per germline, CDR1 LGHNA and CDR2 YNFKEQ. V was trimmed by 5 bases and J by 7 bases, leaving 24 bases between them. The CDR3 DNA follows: TGTGCCAGCAGCGACCCGGTCACGCGGGGATGGGGAAATTCACCCCTCCACTTT. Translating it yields CASSDPVTRGWGNSPLHF.

The CDR3 reads CASSLRTGLPDTQYF. The CDR3 coding sequence is TGTGCCAGCAGTTTGCGGACGGGACTTCCAGATACGCAGTATTTT. The chain is built from TRBV6-5 and TRBJ2-3; tentative D call: TRBD2 (6 bases). The V gene lost 4 bases and the J gene lost 4 bases, with 15 bases spanning the gap. Germline loops: CDR1 MNHEY, CDR2 SVGAGI. This CDR3 region has 15 residues.

CDR3 loop: CASSQDPYLSTEAFF. The CDR3 DNA is TGCGCCAGCAGCCAAGATCCCTACCTAAGCACTGAAGCTTTCTTT. The V and J genes are TRBV4-3 and TRBJ1-1; D is uncertain. CDR1 and CDR2 from the germline V gene are LGHNA and YSLEER. CDR3 length equals 15 residues. The V end lost 0 bases, the J end lost 4 bases, and 12 bases lay between the germline ends.

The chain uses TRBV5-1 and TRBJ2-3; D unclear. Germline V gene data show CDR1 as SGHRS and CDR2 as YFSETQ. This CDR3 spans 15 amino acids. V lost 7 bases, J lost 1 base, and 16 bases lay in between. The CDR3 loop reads CASGYRPRGTDTQYF. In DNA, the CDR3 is TGCGCCAGCGGGTACAGACCGAGAGGCACAGATACGCAGTATTTT.

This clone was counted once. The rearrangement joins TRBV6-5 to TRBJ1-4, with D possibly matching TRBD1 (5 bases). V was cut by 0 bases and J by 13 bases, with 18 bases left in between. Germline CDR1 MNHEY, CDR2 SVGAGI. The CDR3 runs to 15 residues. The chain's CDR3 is CASSYSSGTVSGLFF. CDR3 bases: TGTGCCAGCAGTTACTCCTCCGGGACTGTCAGTGGACTGTTTTTT.

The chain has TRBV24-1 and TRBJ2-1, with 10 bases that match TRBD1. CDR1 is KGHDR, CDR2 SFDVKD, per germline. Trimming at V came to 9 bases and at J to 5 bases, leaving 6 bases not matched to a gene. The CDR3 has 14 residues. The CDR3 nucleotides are TGTGCCACCGCGACGGGACAGGGGAACAATGAGCAGTTCTTC. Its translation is CATATGQGNNEQFF.

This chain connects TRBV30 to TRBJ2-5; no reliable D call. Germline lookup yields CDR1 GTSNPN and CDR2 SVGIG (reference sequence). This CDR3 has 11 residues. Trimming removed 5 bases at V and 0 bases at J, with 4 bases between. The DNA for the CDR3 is TGTGCCTGGGACTACCAAGAGACCCAGTACTTC. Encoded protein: CAWDYQETQYF.

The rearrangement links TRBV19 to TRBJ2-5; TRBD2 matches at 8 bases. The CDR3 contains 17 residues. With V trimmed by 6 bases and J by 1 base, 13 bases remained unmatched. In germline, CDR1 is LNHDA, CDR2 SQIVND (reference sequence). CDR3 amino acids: CASSPRGGPAAQETQYF. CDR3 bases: TGTGCCAGTAGCCCACGGGGGGGCCCCGCTGCCCAAGAGACCCAGTACTTC. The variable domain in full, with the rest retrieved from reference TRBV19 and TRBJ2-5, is DGGITQSPKYLFRKEGQNVTLSCEQNLNHDAMYWYRQDPGQGLRLIYYSQIVNDFQKGDIAEGYSVSREKKESFPLTVTSAQKNPTAFYLCASSPRGGPAAQETQYFGPGTRLLVL.

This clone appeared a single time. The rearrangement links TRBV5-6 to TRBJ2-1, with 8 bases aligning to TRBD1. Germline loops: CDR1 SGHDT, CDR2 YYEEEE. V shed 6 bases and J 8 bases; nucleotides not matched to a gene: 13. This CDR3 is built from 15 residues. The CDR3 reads CASIWTGSFGDEQFF. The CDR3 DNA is TGTGCCAGCATTTGGACAGGGTCGTTCGGGGATGAGCAGTTCTTC.

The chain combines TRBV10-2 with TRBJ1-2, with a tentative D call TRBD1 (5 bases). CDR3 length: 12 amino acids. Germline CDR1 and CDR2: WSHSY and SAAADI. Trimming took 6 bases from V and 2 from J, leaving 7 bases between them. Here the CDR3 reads CASSAGNYGYTF. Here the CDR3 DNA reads TGCGCCAGCAGCGCAGGGAACTATGGCTACACCTTC.

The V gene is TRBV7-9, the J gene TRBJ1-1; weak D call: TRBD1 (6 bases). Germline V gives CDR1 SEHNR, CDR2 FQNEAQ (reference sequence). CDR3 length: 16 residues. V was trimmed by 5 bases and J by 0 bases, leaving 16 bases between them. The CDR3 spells CASSPQTGSVNTEAFF. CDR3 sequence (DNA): TGTGCCAGCAGCCCCCAAACAGGGTCGGTGAACACTGAAGCTTTCTTT.

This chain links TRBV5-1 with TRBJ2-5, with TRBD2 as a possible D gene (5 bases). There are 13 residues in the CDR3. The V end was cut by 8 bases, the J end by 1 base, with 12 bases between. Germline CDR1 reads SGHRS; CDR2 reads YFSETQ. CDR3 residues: CASSTSGQETQYF. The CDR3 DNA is TGCGCCAGTTCGACAAGCGGCCAAGAGACCCAGTACTTC.

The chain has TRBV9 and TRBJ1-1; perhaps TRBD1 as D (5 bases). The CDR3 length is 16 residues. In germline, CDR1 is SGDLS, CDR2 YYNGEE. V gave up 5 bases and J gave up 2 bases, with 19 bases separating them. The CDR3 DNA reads TGTGCCAGCAGAGGGTCAAGGGGATTACGAAACACTGAAGCTTTCTTT. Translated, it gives CASRGSRGLRNTEAFF.

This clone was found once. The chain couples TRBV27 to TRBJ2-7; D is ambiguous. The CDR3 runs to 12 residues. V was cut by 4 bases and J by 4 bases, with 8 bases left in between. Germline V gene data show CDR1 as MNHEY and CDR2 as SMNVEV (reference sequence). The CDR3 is CASSSLGYEQYF. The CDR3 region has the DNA TGTGCCAGCAGTTCCCTCGGTTACGAGCAGTACTTC.

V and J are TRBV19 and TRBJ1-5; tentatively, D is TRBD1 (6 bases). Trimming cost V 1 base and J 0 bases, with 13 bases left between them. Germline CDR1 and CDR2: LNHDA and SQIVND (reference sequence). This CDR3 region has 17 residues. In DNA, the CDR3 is TGTGCCAGTAGTATAGCGGGGGGCAGTCTTAGCAATCAGCCCCAGCATTTT. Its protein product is CASSIAGGSLSNQPQHF.

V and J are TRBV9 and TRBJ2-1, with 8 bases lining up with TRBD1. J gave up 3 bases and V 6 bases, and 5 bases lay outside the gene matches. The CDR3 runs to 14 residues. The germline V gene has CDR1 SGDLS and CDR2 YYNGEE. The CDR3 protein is CASTSGTGYNEQFF. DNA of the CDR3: TGTGCCAGCACGTCAGGGACAGGCTACAATGAGCAGTTCTTC. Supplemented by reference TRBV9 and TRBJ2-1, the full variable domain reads DSGVTQTPKHLITATGQRVTLRCSPRSGDLSVYWYQQSLDQGLQFLIQYYNGEERAKGNILERFSAQQFPDLHSELNLSSLELGDSALYFCASTSGTGYNEQFFGPGTRLTVL.

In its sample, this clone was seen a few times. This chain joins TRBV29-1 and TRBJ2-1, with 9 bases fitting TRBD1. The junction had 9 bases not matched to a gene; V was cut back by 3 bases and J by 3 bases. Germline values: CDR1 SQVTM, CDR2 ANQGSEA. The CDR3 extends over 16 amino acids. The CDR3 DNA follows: TGCAGCGTTGATCAGTGGCCGACAGGGGGCTACAATGAGCAGTTCTTC. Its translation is CSVDQWPTGGYNEQFF.

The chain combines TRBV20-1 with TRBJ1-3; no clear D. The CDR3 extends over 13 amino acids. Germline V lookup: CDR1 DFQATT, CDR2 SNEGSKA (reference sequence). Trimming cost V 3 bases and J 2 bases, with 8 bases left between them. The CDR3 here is CSASGDPGNTIYF. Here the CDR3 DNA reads TGCAGTGCTAGTGGAGATCCTGGAAACACCATATATTTT.

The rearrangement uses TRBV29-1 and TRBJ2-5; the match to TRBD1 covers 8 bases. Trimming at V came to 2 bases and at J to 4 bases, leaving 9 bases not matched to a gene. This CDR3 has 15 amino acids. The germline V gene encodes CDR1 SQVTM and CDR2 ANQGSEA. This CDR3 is CSVETGGIIGETQYF. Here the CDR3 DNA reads TGCAGCGTTGAAACAGGGGGTATCATAGGAGAGACCCAGTACTTC.

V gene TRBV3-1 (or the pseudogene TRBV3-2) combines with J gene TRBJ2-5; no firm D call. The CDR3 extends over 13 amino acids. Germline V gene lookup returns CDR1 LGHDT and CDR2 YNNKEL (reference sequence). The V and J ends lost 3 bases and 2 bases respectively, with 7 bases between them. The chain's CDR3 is CASSHGPQETQYF. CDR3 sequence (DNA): TGTGCCAGCAGCCATGGGCCACAAGAGACCCAGTACTTC.

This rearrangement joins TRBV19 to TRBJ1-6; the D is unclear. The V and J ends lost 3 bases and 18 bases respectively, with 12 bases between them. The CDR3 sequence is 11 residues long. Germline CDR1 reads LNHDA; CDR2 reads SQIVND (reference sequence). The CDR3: CASSINSFYHF. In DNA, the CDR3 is TGTGCCAGTAGTATCAACAGCTTTTACCACTTT.